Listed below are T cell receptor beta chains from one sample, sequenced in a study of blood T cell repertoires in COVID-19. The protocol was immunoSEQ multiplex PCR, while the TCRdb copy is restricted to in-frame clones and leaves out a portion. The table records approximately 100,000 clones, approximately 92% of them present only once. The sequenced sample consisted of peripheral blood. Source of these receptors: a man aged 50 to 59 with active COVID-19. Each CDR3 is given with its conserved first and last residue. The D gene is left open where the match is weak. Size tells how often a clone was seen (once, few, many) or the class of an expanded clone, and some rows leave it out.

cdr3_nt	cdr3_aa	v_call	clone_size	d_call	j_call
TGTGCCAGCAGCGGCGGGATGGTCACAGATACGCAGTATTTT	CASSGGMVTDTQYF	TRBV7-3	.	.	TRBJ2-3
TGTGCCCGAACTAGCGGGCGGGAGACCCAGTACTTC	CARTSGRETQYF	TRBV7-9	.	TRBD2	TRBJ2-5
TGTGCCAGCAGCTTAGAAGCCCTCCCAGCGGGAGTCCCAGGTGGGAATGAGCAGTTCTTC	CASSLEALPAGVPGGNEQFF	TRBV7-6	.	TRBD2	TRBJ2-1
TGTGCCAGCAGCCAAGTTCTAGCGGGAGGGCCTAGTAAGCAGTATTTT	CASSQVLAGGPSKQYF	TRBV3-1/TRBV3-2	.	TRBD2	TRBJ2-3
TGTGCCACCAGCCCTCCCTGGCAGGGGCTGAACACTGAAGCTTTCTTT	CATSPPWQGLNTEAFF	TRBV15	few	.	TRBJ1-1
TGCAGTGCGGAGAAGCGGGACGAGCAGTACTTC	CSAEKRDEQYF	TRBV20-1	.	.	TRBJ2-7
TGTGCCAGCAGCCGGGACAGTCAACGTCAGCCCCAGCATTTT	CASSRDSQRQPQHF	TRBV6-5	.	TRBD1	TRBJ1-5
TGTGCCAGCAATGGGCTCCACGAGCAGTACTTC	CASNGLHEQYF	TRBV28	.	.	TRBJ2-7
TGTGCCAGCAGCCAAGAGGACAGGGCTTACGAAAAACTGTTTTTT	CASSQEDRAYEKLFF	TRBV3-1/TRBV3-2	few	TRBD1	TRBJ1-4
TGCAGCGTTGATCAGGCAATCTATGGCTACACCTTC	CSVDQAIYGYTF	TRBV29-1	.	.	TRBJ1-2
TGTGCCAGCAGCGTAGGAGGGCTCAGCGGAGCTTACAATGAGCAGTTCTTC	CASSVGGLSGAYNEQFF	TRBV9	.	.	TRBJ2-1
TGTGCCAGCTCACGACAGGGCAACACTGAAGCTTTCTTT	CASSRQGNTEAFF	TRBV18	.	TRBD1	TRBJ1-1
TGTGCCAGCAGCCAAGACTTAACAGGGGGCACAGGGTTTAATGAAAAACTGTTTTTT	CASSQDLTGGTGFNEKLFF	TRBV4-2	.	TRBD1	TRBJ1-4
TGTGCCAGCAGCTTACAGATGAACACCGGGGAGCTGTTTTTT	CASSLQMNTGELFF	TRBV7-9	.	.	TRBJ2-2
TGTGCCAGCTCACCCGACAGGGGGGAATACAATGAGCAGTTCTTC	CASSPDRGEYNEQFF	TRBV18	.	TRBD1	TRBJ2-1
TGTGCCAGCAGCGCAAACAGGGTAGTCATGAACACTGAAGCTTTCTTT	CASSANRVVMNTEAFF	TRBV11-2	.	.	TRBJ1-1
TGTGCCTGGACACCGGGAACTAATTCACCCCTCCACTTT	CAWTPGTNSPLHF	TRBV30	.	.	TRBJ1-6